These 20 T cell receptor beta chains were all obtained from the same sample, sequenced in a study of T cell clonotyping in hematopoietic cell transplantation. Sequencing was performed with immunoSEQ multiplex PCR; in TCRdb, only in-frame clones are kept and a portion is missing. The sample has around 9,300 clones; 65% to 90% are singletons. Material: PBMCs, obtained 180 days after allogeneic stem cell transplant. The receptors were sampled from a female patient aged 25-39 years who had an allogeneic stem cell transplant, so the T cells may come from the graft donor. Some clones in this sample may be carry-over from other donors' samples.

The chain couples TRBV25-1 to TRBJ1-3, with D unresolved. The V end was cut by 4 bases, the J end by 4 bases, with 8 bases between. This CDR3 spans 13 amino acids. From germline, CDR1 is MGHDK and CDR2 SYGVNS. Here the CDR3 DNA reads TGTGCCAGCAGTGCCTATCAAGGAAACACCATATATTTT. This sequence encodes CASSAYQGNTIYF.

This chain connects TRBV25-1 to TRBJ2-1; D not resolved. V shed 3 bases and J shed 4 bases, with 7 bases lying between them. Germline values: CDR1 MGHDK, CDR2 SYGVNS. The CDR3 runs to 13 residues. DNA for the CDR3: TGTGCCAGCAGTGACGGACCATACAATGAGCAGTTCTTC. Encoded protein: CASSDGPYNEQFF.

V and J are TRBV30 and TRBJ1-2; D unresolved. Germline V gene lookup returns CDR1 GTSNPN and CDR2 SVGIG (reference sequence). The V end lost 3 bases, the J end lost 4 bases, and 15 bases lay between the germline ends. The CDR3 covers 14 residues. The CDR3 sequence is CAWRGSGRSYGYTF. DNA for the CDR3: TGTGCCTGGAGGGGAAGTGGCCGCAGCTATGGCTACACCTTC.

CDR3 sequence reads: CASSGKHRTGKEVSQPQHF. CDR3 DNA: TGTGCCAGCAGTGGTAAACACAGGACAGGGAAAGAAGTGAGTCAGCCCCAGCATTTT. The rearrangement links TRBV2 to TRBJ1-5; 8 bases fit TRBD1. The germline V gene encodes CDR1 SNHLY and CDR2 FYNNEI. J gave up 6 bases and V 4 bases, and 20 bases lay outside the gene matches. This CDR3 spans 19 amino acids.

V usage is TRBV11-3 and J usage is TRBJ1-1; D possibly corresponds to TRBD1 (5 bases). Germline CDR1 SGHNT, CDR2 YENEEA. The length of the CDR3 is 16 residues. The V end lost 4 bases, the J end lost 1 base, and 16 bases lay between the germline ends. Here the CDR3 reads CASSSKPHRRNTEAFF. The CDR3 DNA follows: TGTGCCAGCAGCTCCAAACCCCACAGGAGGAACACTGAAGCTTTCTTT.

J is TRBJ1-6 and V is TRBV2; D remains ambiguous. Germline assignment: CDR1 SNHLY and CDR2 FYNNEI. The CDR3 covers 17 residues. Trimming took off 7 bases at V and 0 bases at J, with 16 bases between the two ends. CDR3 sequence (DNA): TGTGCCAGCACTCCATCCGCGGTGGGCTCCTATAATTCACCCCTCCACTTT. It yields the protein CASTPSAVGSYNSPLHF.

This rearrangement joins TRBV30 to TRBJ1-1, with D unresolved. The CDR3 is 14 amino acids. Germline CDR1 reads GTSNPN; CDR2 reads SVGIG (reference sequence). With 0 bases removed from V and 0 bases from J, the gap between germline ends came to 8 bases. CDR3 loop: CAWSVKTMNTEAFF. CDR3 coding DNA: TGTGCCTGGAGTGTCAAGACTATGAACACTGAAGCTTTCTTT. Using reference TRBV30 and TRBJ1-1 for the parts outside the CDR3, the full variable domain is SQTIHQWPATLVQPVGSPLSLECTVEGTSNPNLYWYRQAAGRGLQLLFYSVGIGQISSEVPQNLSASRPQDRQFILSSKKLLLSDSGFYLCAWSVKTMNTEAFFGQGTRLTVV.

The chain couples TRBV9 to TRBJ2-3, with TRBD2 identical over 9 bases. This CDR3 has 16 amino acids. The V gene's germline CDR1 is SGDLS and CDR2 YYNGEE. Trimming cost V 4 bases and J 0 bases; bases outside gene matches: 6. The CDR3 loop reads CASSLLAGTSTDTQYF. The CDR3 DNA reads TGTGCCAGCAGCCTCCTAGCGGGGACTAGCACAGATACGCAGTATTTT.

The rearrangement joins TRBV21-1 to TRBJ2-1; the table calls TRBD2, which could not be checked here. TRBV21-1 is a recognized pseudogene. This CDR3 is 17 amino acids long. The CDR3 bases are TGTGCCAGCAGCCTGGACATAGCGGGGCCGGCCTACAATGAGCAGTTCTTC. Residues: CASSLDIAGPAYNEQFF.

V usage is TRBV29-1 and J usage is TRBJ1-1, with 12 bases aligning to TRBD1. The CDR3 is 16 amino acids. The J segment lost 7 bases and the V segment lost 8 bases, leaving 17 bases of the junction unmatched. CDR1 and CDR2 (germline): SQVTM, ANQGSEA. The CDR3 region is CSSVGTGGAKEDEAFF. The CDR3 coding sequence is TGCAGCTCCGTTGGGACAGGGGGCGCGAAGGAAGATGAAGCTTTCTTT.

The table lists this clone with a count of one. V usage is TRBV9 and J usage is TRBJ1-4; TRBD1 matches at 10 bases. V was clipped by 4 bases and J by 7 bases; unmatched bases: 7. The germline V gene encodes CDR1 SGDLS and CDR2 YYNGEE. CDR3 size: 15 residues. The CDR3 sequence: CASSPAGTGVEKLFF. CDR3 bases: TGTGCCAGCAGCCCCGCCGGGACAGGGGTTGAAAAACTGTTTTTT.

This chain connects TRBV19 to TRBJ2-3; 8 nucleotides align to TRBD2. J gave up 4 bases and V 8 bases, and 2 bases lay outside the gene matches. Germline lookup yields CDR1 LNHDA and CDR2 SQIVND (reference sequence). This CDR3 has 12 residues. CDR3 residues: CASSGGADTQYF. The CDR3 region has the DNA TGTGCCAGTTCGGGGGGGGCAGATACGCAGTATTTT. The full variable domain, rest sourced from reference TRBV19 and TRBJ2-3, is DGGITQSPKYLFRKEGQNVTLSCEQNLNHDAMYWYRQDPGQGLRLIYYSQIVNDFQKGDIAEGYSVSREKKESFPLTVTSAQKNPTAFYLCASSGGADTQYFGPGTRLTVL.

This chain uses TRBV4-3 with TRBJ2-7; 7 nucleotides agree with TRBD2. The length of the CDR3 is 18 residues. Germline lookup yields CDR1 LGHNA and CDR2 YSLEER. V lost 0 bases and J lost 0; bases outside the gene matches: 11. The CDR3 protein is CASSQDLLISGGSYEQYF. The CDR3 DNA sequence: TGCGCCAGCAGCCAAGATCTGTTAATATCGGGGGGCTCCTACGAGCAGTACTTC.

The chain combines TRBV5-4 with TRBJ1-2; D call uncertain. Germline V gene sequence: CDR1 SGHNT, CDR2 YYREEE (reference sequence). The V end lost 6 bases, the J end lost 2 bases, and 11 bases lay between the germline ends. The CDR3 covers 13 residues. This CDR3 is CASKRGANYGYTF. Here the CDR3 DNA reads TGTGCCAGCAAACGGGGAGCGAACTATGGCTACACCTTC.

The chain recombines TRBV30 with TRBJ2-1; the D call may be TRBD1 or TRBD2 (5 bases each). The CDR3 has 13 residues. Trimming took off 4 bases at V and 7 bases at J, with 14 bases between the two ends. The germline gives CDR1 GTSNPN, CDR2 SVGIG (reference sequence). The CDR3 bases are TGTGCCTGGACTTGGGGGTTTGGTAATGAGCAGTTCTTC. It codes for CAWTWGFGNEQFF.

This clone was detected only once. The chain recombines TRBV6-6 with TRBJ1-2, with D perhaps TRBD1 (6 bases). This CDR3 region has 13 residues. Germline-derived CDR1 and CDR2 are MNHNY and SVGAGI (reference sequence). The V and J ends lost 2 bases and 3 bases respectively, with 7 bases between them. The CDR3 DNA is TGTGCCAGCAGTTACGCAGGGGACTATGGCTACACCTTC. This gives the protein CASSYAGDYGYTF.

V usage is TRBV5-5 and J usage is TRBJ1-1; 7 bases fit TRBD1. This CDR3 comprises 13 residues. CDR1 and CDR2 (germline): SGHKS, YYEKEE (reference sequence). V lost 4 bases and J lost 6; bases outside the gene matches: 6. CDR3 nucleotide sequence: TGTGCCAGCAGCGTTACAGGGGTGCCTGAAGCTTTCTTT. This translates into CASSVTGVPEAFF.

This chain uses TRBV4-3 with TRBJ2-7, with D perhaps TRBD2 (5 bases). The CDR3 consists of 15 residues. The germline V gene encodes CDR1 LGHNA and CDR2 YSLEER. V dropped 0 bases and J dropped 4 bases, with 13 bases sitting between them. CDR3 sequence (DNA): TGCGCCAGCAGCCAAGATCAGAGGACTGAGTACGAGCAGTACTTC. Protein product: CASSQDQRTEYEQYF.

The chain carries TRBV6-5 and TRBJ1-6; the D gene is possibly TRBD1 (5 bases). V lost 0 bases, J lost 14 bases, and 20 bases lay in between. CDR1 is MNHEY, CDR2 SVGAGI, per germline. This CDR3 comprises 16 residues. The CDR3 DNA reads TGTGCCAGCAGTTACTCTCCACGGGACCCCCAACTGTCCCTCCACTTT. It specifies CASSYSPRDPQLSLHF.

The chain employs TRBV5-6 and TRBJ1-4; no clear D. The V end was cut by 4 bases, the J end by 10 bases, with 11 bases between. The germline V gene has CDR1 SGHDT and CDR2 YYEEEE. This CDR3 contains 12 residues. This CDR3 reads CASSIKRGKLFF. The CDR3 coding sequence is TGTGCCAGCAGCATAAAACGCGGAAAACTGTTTTTT.